The subject of this entry is one T cell receptor (beta chain). The data are from a study of T cell changes during pregnancy in multiple sclerosis. The data were produced by immunoSEQ multiplex PCR, yet TCRdb's version contains in-frame clones alone and is incomplete. The table includes tens of thousands of clones, about 89% detected once. CDR1 LNHDA and CDR2 SQIVND come from the germline V gene (reference sequence). V gave up 7 bases and J gave up 6 bases, with 13 bases separating them. The CDR3 totals 13 residues. The TCR was taken from a female donor with multiple sclerosis, enrolled in a pregnancy study. The rearrangement uses TRBV19 and TRBJ1-5; TRBD1 might be the D (5 bases). The material was peripheral blood, obtained after pregnancy. The CDR3 region has the DNA TGTGCCAGTATCAGGGCAGTTCGTCAGCCCCAGCATTTT. It is translated as CASIRAVRQPQHF.